What follows are 31 T cell receptor beta chains derived from one specimen sequenced in a study of breast tumors, draining lymph nodes, adjacent tissues. Samples came from axillary lymph nodes draining the breast cancer. TCRdb independently ran MiXCR on the multiplex PCR reads; one entry per CDR3 protein. This sample carries about 180,000 distinct CDR3 sequences, 30% to 35% of them seen once, and the ten largest clones take about 3.7%. Sequencing used axillary lymph node tissue. The receptors here all came from a female donor with breast cancer. Some clones in this sample may be carry-over from other donors' samples.

CDR3 bases: TGCGCCAGCAGCTTAGGGAGGGGCGGGGGCACTGAAGCTTTCTTT. Translated: CASSLGRGGGTEAFF. V and J are TRBV5-1 and TRBJ1-1; D may be TRBD1 (5 bases). The CDR3 length is 15 residues. Per the germline V gene, CDR1 is SGHRS and CDR2 is YFSETQ. V lost 2 bases and J lost 4, with 15 bases in between.

Ten or more counts support this clonotype. The chain carries TRBV30 and TRBJ2-3; TRBD2 matches 9 bases. Germline CDR1 GTSNPN, CDR2 SVGIG (reference sequence). CDR3 length: 15 amino acids. J was trimmed by 3 bases and V by 5 bases; bases with no gene match: 9. The CDR3 DNA sequence: TGTGCCTGGGGGTGGAGCGGGAGGCGGACAGATACGCAGTATTTT. As protein: CAWGWSGRRTDTQYF.

This clonotype was seen more than once but under ten times. A much bigger clone sits one base away, suggesting this may be a read error. The chain carries TRBV20-1 and TRBJ2-7; D gene unclear. Germline V gives CDR1 DFQATT, CDR2 SNEGSKA (reference sequence). The CDR3 sequence is 11 residues long. CDR3 coding DNA: TGCAGTGCTAGACGGTCGGCCCAGCAGTCCTTC. Encoded protein: CSARRSAQQSF.

This clonotype was observed a single time. The chain is built from TRBV20-1 and TRBJ1-4; 10 bases align to TRBD1. This CDR3 is built from 14 residues. Germline assignment: CDR1 DFQATT and CDR2 SNEGSKA (reference sequence). V dropped 1 base and J dropped 7; count of bases not matched to a gene: 3. In nucleotides, the CDR3 is TGCAGTGCTAGAGTGGGGGACAGGGGTGAAAAACTGTTTTTT. Translation: CSARVGDRGEKLFF.

This clonotype was counted at least ten times. The genes are TRBV6-5 and TRBJ1-6; D call uncertain. Trimming left V 3 bases short and J 6 bases short, with 15 bases between. The CDR3 runs 16 residues. The germline V gene encodes CDR1 MNHEY and CDR2 SVGAGI. The CDR3 DNA reads TGTGCCAGCAGTTATGAGGGCGCCGCGGGTAATTCACCCCTCCACTTT. Its protein product is CASSYEGAAGNSPLHF.

This clonotype occurred many times. V and J are TRBV10-3 and TRBJ2-3, with TRBD2 as a possible D gene (5 bases). Trimming took off 5 bases at V and 1 base at J, with 10 bases between the two ends. Germline CDR1 reads ENHRY; CDR2 reads SYGVKD. CDR3 length equals 14 residues. The CDR3: CAISPEVRTDTQYF. Here the CDR3 DNA reads TGTGCCATCAGTCCGGAGGTCCGCACAGATACGCAGTATTTT.

Concerning this clonotype itself: The junction differs from germline at one of its ends, possibly a read error. V and J are TRBV10-3 and TRBJ2-1; 8 bases line up with TRBD1. The germline V gene encodes CDR1 ENHRY and CDR2 SYGVKD. The CDR3 consists of 13 residues. CDR3 DNA: TGTGCCATCATGGGACAGGAGTACAATGGGCAGTTCTTC. This gives the protein CAIMGQEYNGQFF.

The chain joins TRBV28 to TRBJ2-1, with TRBD1 matching over 10 bases. Losses at the gene ends were 4 bases for V and 12 bases for J; bases not matched to a gene: 15. Germline lookup yields CDR1 MDHEN and CDR2 SYDVKM. The CDR3 consists of 16 residues. The CDR3 here is CASSSAGTGVPKGQFF. The CDR3 DNA is TGTGCCAGCAGTTCAGCCGGGACAGGGGTCCCCAAGGGGCAGTTCTTC.

The CDR3 nucleotides read TGCAGCGTTGAAAATTGGGGACTAGCGGGAGGAAGGAGCGAGCAGTACTTC. This gives the protein CSVENWGLAGGRSEQYF. This rearrangement joins TRBV29-1 to TRBJ2-7; 15 positions agree with TRBD2. This CDR3 region has 17 residues. The germline V gene encodes CDR1 SQVTM and CDR2 ANQGSEA. V was pared by 2 bases and J by 6 bases, with 11 bases of the junction left unmatched.

This clonotype has ten or more counts. The chain joins TRBV14 to TRBJ2-3; TRBD2 aligns across 14 bases. Germline trimming cut 4 bases from V and 2 bases from J; bases unmatched to any gene: 14. The CDR3 is 20 amino acids. From germline, CDR1 is SGHDN and CDR2 FVKESK. In DNA form, the CDR3 reads TGTGCCAGCAGCCCCAAGCAGGGACTAGCGGGGGCCCGGTCCACAGATACGCAGTATTTT. As protein: CASSPKQGLAGARSTDTQYF.

Many counts were recorded for this clonotype. This chain links TRBV11-2 with TRBJ1-5, with 11 bases lining up with TRBD1. CDR3 length: 14 residues. Germline V gene sequence: CDR1 SGHAT, CDR2 FQNNGV. The V segment lost 5 bases and the J segment 7 bases; nucleotides outside the gene matches: 4. DNA for the CDR3: TGTGCCAGCAGCCCCGGGACAGGGGGGCAGCCCCAGCATTTT. Its protein product is CASSPGTGGQPQHF.

This chain links TRBV20-1 with TRBJ1-5; perhaps TRBD1 as D (6 bases). V was trimmed by 6 bases and J by 4 bases, leaving 16 bases between them. Germline CDR1 DFQATT, CDR2 SNEGSKA (reference sequence). The CDR3 has 14 residues. The DNA of the CDR3 is TGCAGTGCGAGACAAACAGGGAGGAATCAGCCCCAGCATTTT. Encoded protein: CSARQTGRNQPQHF.

The CDR3 region is CASSLRQAPGELFF. The DNA for the CDR3 is TGTGCCAGCAGCCTAAGACAGGCTCCCGGGGAGCTGTTTTTT. This chain connects TRBV7-2 to TRBJ2-2, with D maybe TRBD1 (6 bases). This CDR3 is 14 amino acids long. V lost 5 bases to trimming and J lost 6 bases, with 13 bases between them. CDR1 is SGHTA and CDR2 is FQGNSA in the germline V gene. The variable domain in full, completed from reference TRBV7-2 and TRBJ2-2, reads GAGVSQSPSNKVTEKGKDVELRCDPISGHTALYWYRQSLGQGLEFLIYFQGNSAPDKSGLPSDRFSAERTGGSVSTLTIQRTQQEDSAVYLCASSLRQAPGELFFGEGSRLTVL.

The genes are TRBV19 and TRBJ1-5; perhaps TRBD1 as D (5 bases). This CDR3 spans 16 amino acids. V lost 4 bases, J lost 14 bases, and 27 bases lay in between. Germline V gene data show CDR1 as LNHDA and CDR2 as SQIVND (reference sequence). The CDR3 nucleotides read TGTGCCAGTAGTAGGCCCCCGGGACTAGCAAGGGAGGACGAGCATTTT. It encodes CASSRPPGLAREDEHF.

The chain is built from TRBV13 and TRBJ2-6; tentative D call: TRBD1 (5 bases). CDR3 size: 15 residues. Germline V gene data show CDR1 as PRHDT and CDR2 as FYEKMQ (reference sequence). V was shortened by 4 bases and J by 4 bases, with 11 bases between the two germline ends. In DNA form, the CDR3 reads TGTGCCAGCAGCTATCGACAGACCGGGGCCAACGTCCTGACTTTC. Its protein is CASSYRQTGANVLTF.

The chain joins TRBV20-1 to TRBJ2-2, with TRBD2 as a possible D gene (6 bases). Trimming removed 5 bases from V and 4 bases from J, with 11 bases in between. Germline CDR1 and CDR2: DFQATT and SNEGSKA (reference sequence). The CDR3 runs to 13 residues. The CDR3 DNA sequence: TGCAGTGCTGGGCAAGCGGGCACCGGGGAGCTGTTTTTT. Its translation: CSAGQAGTGELFF.

A few counts support this clonotype. V usage is TRBV6-1 and J usage is TRBJ1-2; no clear D. The germline V gene has CDR1 MNHNS and CDR2 SASEGT. The CDR3 runs 13 residues. Trimming removed 5 bases at V and 4 bases at J, with 11 bases between. The CDR3 DNA follows: TGTGCCAGCAGTCAACCCTCGGGCTATGGCTACACCTTC. This encodes CASSQPSGYGYTF.

A remark on this clonotype: Since no conserved phenylalanine or tryptophan closes the CDR3, a read error is the likely cause. Because the CDR3's place on the DNA is in doubt, the DNA is left out and the CDR3 is given as listed by TCRdb. This chain uses TRBV9 with TRBJ2-6; the DNA was not used to check the table's D call, TRBD2. Germline V gene data show CDR1 as SGDLS and CDR2 as YYNGEE. 11 amino acids form the CDR3, both terminal residues included. The CDR3 loop is CASSVRDSPNT.

V gene TRBV7-9 combines with J gene TRBJ2-3, with D possibly TRBD2 on 7 matching bases. The germline V gene encodes CDR1 SEHNR and CDR2 FQNEAQ (reference sequence). Trimming left V 2 bases short and J 5 bases short, with 14 bases between. The CDR3 spans 15 residues. CDR3 protein: CASSLRGGQGDTQYF. CDR3 DNA sequence: TGTGCCAGCAGCTTAAGGGGGGGCCAAGGAGATACGCAGTATTTT. Using reference TRBV7-9 and TRBJ2-3 for the parts outside the CDR3, the full variable domain is DTGVSQNPRHKITKRGQNVTFRCDPISEHNRLYWYRQTLGQGPEFLTYFQNEAQLEKSRLLSDRFSAERPKGSFSTLEIQRTEQGDSAMYLCASSLRGGQGDTQYFGPGTRLTVL.

This clonotype was picked up many times. The chain uses TRBV5-4 and TRBJ2-2, with TRBD1 matching 8 bases. The CDR3 is made up of 16 amino acids. Germline V gene sequence: CDR1 SGHNT, CDR2 YYREEE (reference sequence). Losses at the gene ends were 6 bases for V and 7 bases for J; bases not matched to a gene: 14. CDR3 DNA: TGTGCCAGCACGTCATGGACAGGGTTAAGGGGCGGGGAGCTGTTTTTT. Protein: CASTSWTGLRGGELFF. The full variable domain, with the rest looked up from reference TRBV5-4 and TRBJ2-2, is ETGVTQSPTHLIKTRGQQVTLRCSSQSGHNTVSWYQQALGQGPQFIFQYYREEENGRGNFPPRFSGLQFPNYSSELNVNALELDDSALYLCASTSWTGLRGGELFFGEGSRLTVL.

Points on this clonotype: This clone may be a read error of a much larger clone one base away. The J gene is TRBJ2-7, the V gene TRBV15, with TRBD1 as a possible D gene (6 bases). The CDR3 spans 12 residues. CDR1 is LNHNV, CDR2 YYDKDF, per germline (reference sequence). CDR3: CATSRDSYEQHF. Here the CDR3 DNA reads TGTGCCACCAGCAGGGACAGCTACGAGCAGCACTTC.

As to this clonotype: The final CDR3 position lacks the conserved phenylalanine or tryptophan, pointing to a likely read error. The rearrangement links TRBV7-7 to TRBJ2-5; 9 bases agree with TRBD1. CDR1 and CDR2 from the germline V gene are SSHAT and FNYEAQ (reference sequence). The CDR3 runs 14 residues. DNA for the CDR3: TGTGCTAGCAGCCAGGGACAGGGAGGGGAGACCCAGTACCTC. Encoded protein: CASSQGQGGETQYL.

This clonotype was seen repeatedly, ten times or more. The chain links TRBV11-2 to TRBJ1-6; 7 bases agree with TRBD1. The germline V gene encodes CDR1 SGHAT and CDR2 FQNNGV. The CDR3 is 13 amino acids. The V segment lost 6 bases and the J segment 9 bases; nucleotides outside the gene matches: 5. This CDR3 is CASSSGGSSPLHF. The CDR3 bases are TGTGCCAGCAGTTCAGGGGGTAGTTCACCCCTCCACTTT.

In its sample, this clonotype was seen a few times. The J gene is TRBJ1-4, the V gene TRBV24-1; 9 positions match TRBD1. Germline V gives CDR1 KGHDR, CDR2 SFDVKD. V shed 3 bases and J 3 bases; nucleotides not matched to a gene: 1. This CDR3 is built from 15 residues. CDR3 loop: CATSDDRGANEKLFF. DNA for the CDR3: TGTGCCACCAGTGATGACAGGGGGGCTAATGAAAAACTGTTTTTT.

Points on this clonotype: The junction departs from germline at one end; a sequencing error may be responsible. The rearrangement uses TRBV7-9 and TRBJ2-7, with a tentative D call TRBD2 (7 bases). Germline V gene data show CDR1 as SEHNR and CDR2 as FQNEAQ (reference sequence). The CDR3 is 15 amino acids. Written as DNA, the CDR3 is TGTGCCAGCAGCACCCGGGACATTGGGGACTACGAGCGGCACTTC. This translates into CASSTRDIGDYERHF.

This chain connects TRBV12-5 to TRBJ2-7; D may correspond to TRBD1 or TRBD2 (5 bases each). V lost 6 bases and J 0 bases, leaving 6 bases between the germline ends. The CDR3 has 12 residues. Germline values: CDR1 LGHNT, CDR2 FRNRAP. In nucleotides, the CDR3 is TGTGCTAGTGGGGGGGACTCCTACGAGCAGTACTTC. Protein: CASGGDSYEQYF.

The chain recombines TRBV7-9 with TRBJ1-1; D perhaps matches TRBD1 (6 bases). CDR3 length equals 14 residues. With 5 bases removed from V and 5 bases from J, the gap between germline ends came to 15 bases. Germline CDR1 SEHNR, CDR2 FQNEAQ (reference sequence). As DNA, the CDR3 is TGTGCCAGCAGCCTCGGGACACCTGATACTGAAGCTTTCTTT. This gives the protein CASSLGTPDTEAFF. Full variable domain (outside the CDR3, taken from reference TRBV7-9 and TRBJ1-1): DTGVSQNPRHKITKRGQNVTFRCDPISEHNRLYWYRQTLGQGPEFLTYFQNEAQLEKSRLLSDRFSAERPKGSFSTLEIQRTEQGDSAMYLCASSLGTPDTEAFFGQGTRLTVV.

Details on this clonotype: Because it lacks the conserved phenylalanine or tryptophan at the end, this CDR3 is likely a read error. The limits of the CDR3 on the DNA are not certain, so only TCRdb's listed CDR3 is given. The chain is built from TRBV19 and TRBJ2-1; the D call TRBD1 from the table was never checked on the DNA. CDR1 and CDR2 (germline): LNHDA, SQIVND (reference sequence). The CDR3 is 14 amino acids in total, end residues counted. This CDR3 is CASSVPGTRKGAVL.

This clonotype was observed many times. V is TRBV28 and J is TRBJ2-3, with 7 bases lining up with TRBD2. In germline, CDR1 is MDHEN, CDR2 SYDVKM. The CDR3 loop spans 13 amino acids. Trimming cost V 8 bases and J 4 bases; bases outside gene matches: 6. The CDR3 region has the DNA TGTGCCAGCGTTCGAGCGGGGCCAGATACGCAGTATTTT. Translating gives CASVRAGPDTQYF.

CDR3 sequence reads: CASRGRQTQETQYF. As DNA, the CDR3 is TGTGCCAGCAGAGGCCGACAAACCCAAGAGACCCAGTACTTC. The chain joins TRBV2 to TRBJ2-5; D is unresolved. The CDR3 consists of 14 residues. Germline loops: CDR1 SNHLY, CDR2 FYNNEI. Trimming shortened V by 6 bases and J by 1 base, and 12 bases separated the two germline ends.

Only a few counts were recorded for this clonotype. The V call is TRBV3-1, the J call TRBJ2-1; the D gene is possibly TRBD1 (6 bases). Germline lookup yields CDR1 LGHDT and CDR2 YNNKEL (reference sequence). This CDR3 is 12 amino acids long. V was cut by 4 bases and J by 9 bases, with 10 bases left in between. CDR3 in amino acids: CASSRRGSEQFF. CDR3 sequence (DNA): TGTGCCAGCAGCCGCAGGGGAAGTGAGCAGTTCTTC.